These 8 T cell receptor beta chains were all obtained from the same sample, sequenced in a study of CD8 T cells in ankylosing spondylitis. TCRdb itself ran the 5' RACE reads through MiXCR, one entry per CDR3 protein. Of approximately 290,000 distinct CDR3 sequences detected, around 21% appear once; the ten largest clones hold 3.5%. Sequencing input: blood, either unsorted or a sorted T cell fraction (not recorded which). All receptors come from a female donor with ankylosing spondylitis or in good health (not recorded which).

The chain is built from TRBV4-3 and TRBJ2-7; perhaps TRBD2 as D (6 bases). V lost 4 bases, J lost 4 bases, and 14 bases lay in between. The CDR3 is 14 residues long. Germline V CDR1 and CDR2: LGHNA, YSLEER. CDR3 sequence (DNA): TGCGCCAGCAGCCTCAAGCGGAGGGGATACGAGCAGTACTTC. It specifies CASSLKRRGYEQYF.

This clonotype was recorded at least ten times. The chain recombines TRBV29-1 with TRBJ2-1, with 7 bases aligning to TRBD1. Losses at the gene ends were 1 base for V and 10 bases for J; bases not matched to a gene: 1. The CDR3 totals 11 residues. Per germline, CDR1 SQVTM and CDR2 ANQGSEA. The CDR3 nucleotides read TGCAGCGTTGAAGCGGGACAGGAGCAGTTCTTC. Translating gives CSVEAGQEQFF.

The chain recombines TRBV9 with TRBJ1-1; 7 bases align to TRBD1. The ends lost 4 bases at V and 4 bases at J; junction bases unmatched: 10. From germline, CDR1 is SGDLS and CDR2 YYNGEE. This CDR3 region has 15 residues. DNA of the CDR3: TGTGCCAGCAGCCCAAGGACAGGACTGGGCACTGAAGCTTTCTTT. It is translated as CASSPRTGLGTEAFF.

This clonotype occurred many times. The genes are TRBV20-1 and TRBJ2-1, with 7 positions matching TRBD2. Germline V CDR1 and CDR2: DFQATT, SNEGSKA (reference sequence). V was pared by 7 bases and J by 4 bases, with 10 bases of the junction left unmatched. The CDR3 length is 14 residues. The CDR3 is CSVSPGLWYNEQFF. CDR3 sequence (DNA): TGCAGTGTTTCCCCGGGACTATGGTACAATGAGCAGTTCTTC.

This clonotype was seen a few times. The rearrangement links TRBV7-2 to TRBJ2-1; D ambiguous. CDR3 length: 13 residues. Trimming cost V 2 bases and J 8 bases, with 10 bases left between them. Germline CDR1 SGHTA, CDR2 FQGNSA. CDR3 region: CASSLITRDEQFF. DNA of the CDR3: TGTGCCAGCAGCTTAATTACACGAGATGAGCAGTTCTTC. Based on the CDR3 plus reference TRBV7-2 and TRBJ2-1, the full variable domain is GAGVSQSPSNKVTEKGKDVELRCDPISGHTALYWYRQSLGQGLEFLIYFQGNSAPDKSGLPSDRFSAERTGGSVSTLTIQRTQQEDSAVYLCASSLITRDEQFFGPGTRLTVL.

The chain has TRBV10-3 and TRBJ1-1; 7 positions match TRBD1. The V segment lost 0 bases and the J segment 0 bases; nucleotides outside the gene matches: 4. CDR3 size: 16 residues. Germline V gives CDR1 ENHRY, CDR2 SYGVKD. CDR3 nucleotides: TGTGCCATCAGTGAGTCAGCGGGACAGATGAACACTGAAGCTTTCTTT. Amino acids: CAISESAGQMNTEAFF.

This clonotype was recorded a few times. The rearrangement joins TRBV5-5 to TRBJ2-3; tentatively, D is TRBD1 or TRBD2 (5 bases each). Deletions cut 4 bases from V and 1 base from J, with 16 bases between. Germline-derived CDR1 and CDR2 are SGHKS and YYEKEE (reference sequence). CDR3 length: 16 amino acids. The CDR3 reads CASSGTGWVGTDTQYF. The CDR3 bases are TGTGCCAGCAGCGGGACCGGGTGGGTTGGCACAGATACGCAGTATTTT.

This chain links TRBV5-1 with TRBJ2-2, with 15 bases fitting TRBD2. V gave up 3 bases and J gave up 3 bases; unmatched junction bases: 6. From germline, CDR1 is SGHRS and CDR2 YFSETQ. The CDR3 extends over 18 amino acids. The CDR3 spells CASSYGLAGGPYTGELFF. The CDR3 nucleotides are TGCGCCAGCAGCTATGGACTAGCGGGAGGGCCATACACCGGGGAGCTGTTTTTT.